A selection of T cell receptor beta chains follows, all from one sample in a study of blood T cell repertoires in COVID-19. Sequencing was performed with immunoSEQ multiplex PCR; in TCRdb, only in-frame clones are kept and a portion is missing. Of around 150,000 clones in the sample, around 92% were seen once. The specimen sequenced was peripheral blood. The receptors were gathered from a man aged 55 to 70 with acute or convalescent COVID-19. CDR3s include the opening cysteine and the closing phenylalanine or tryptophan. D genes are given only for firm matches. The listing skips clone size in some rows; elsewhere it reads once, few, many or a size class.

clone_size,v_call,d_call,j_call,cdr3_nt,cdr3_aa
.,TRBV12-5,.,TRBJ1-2,TGTGCTAGTGGTTTCCCTCGCCAGGGTGGCTACACCTTC,CASGFPRQGGYTF
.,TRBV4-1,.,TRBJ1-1,TGCGCCAGCAGCCAATTCGCGCCCCCAATGAACACTGAAGCTTTCTTT,CASSQFAPPMNTEAFF
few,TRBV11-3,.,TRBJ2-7,TGTGCCAGCAGCTTAATATTGGTGGCCCCCTACGAGCAGTACTTC,CASSLILVAPYEQYF
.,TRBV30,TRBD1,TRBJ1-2,TGTGCCTGGAGTGTCGGACAGGGGGCGCGAGGCTATGGCTACACCTTC,CAWSVGQGARGYGYTF
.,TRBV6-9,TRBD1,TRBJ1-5,TGTGCCAGCAGCAGGGACAGGGGTGGTCAGCCCCAGCATTTT,CASSRDRGGQPQHF
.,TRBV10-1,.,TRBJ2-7,TGCGCCAGCAGTGTAAGTCAGTCCTACGAGCAGTACTTC,CASSVSQSYEQYF
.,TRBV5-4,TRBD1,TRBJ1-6,TGTGCCAGCAGCTTGGGGGACAGACTTAATTCACCCCTCCACTTT,CASSLGDRLNSPLHF
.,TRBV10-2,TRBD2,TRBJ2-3,TGCGCCAGCCACACCGAGCGGGGGGCGGCAGATACGCAGTATTTT,CASHTERGAADTQYF
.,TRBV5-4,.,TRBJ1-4,TGTGCCAGCAGCCGGGATCGACAGGCTGAAAAACTGTTTTTT,CASSRDRQAEKLFF
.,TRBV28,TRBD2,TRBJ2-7,TGTGCCAGCAGCCCCGGGGGGGGAGGGCCCTACGAGCAGTACTTC,CASSPGGGGPYEQYF
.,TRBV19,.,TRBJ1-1,TGTGCCAGTAGTATCATAGGGGCTGGCACTGAAGCTTTCTTT,CASSIIGAGTEAFF
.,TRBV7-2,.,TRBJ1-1,TGTGCCAGCAGCGCCGACAGGACTGCTTGGACTGAAGCTTTCTTT,CASSADRTAWTEAFF
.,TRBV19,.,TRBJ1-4,TGTGCCAGTAGTATGGGGCCCAGGGTACGAACTAATGAAAAACTGTTTTTT,CASSMGPRVRTNEKLFF
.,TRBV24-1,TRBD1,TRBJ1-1,TGTGCCACCAGTGATCCTACAGGGGGGAGTGAAGCTTTCTTT,CATSDPTGGSEAFF
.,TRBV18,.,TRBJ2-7,TGTGCCAGCTCACCCGGGACTGGGATCTACGAGCAGTACTTC,CASSPGTGIYEQYF
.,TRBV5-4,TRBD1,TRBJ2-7,TGTGCCAGCAGCTCCCCCCCCGGGCCAGGGGGAACCTACGAGCAGTACTTC,CASSSPPGPGGTYEQYF